This T cell receptor (beta chain) was identified during a study of blood T cell repertoires in COVID-19. The CDR3 runs to 17 residues. The V segment lost 2 bases and the J segment 2 bases; nucleotides outside the gene matches: 12. In germline, CDR1 is SQVTM, CDR2 ANQGSEA. Clones were sequenced by immunoSEQ multiplex PCR, and TCRdb holds only the in-frame ones, with some missing. The table shows about 120,000 clones, with 88% occurring only once. Sample: peripheral blood. The chain links TRBV29-1 to TRBJ2-3, with 8 bases identical to TRBD1. This clonotype was sampled from a man aged 50 to 59 with acute or convalescent COVID-19. The chain's CDR3 is CSVEPTRDRSFTDTQYF. The CDR3 DNA follows: TGCAGCGTTGAACCAACCCGGGACAGGAGTTTCACAGATACGCAGTATTTT.